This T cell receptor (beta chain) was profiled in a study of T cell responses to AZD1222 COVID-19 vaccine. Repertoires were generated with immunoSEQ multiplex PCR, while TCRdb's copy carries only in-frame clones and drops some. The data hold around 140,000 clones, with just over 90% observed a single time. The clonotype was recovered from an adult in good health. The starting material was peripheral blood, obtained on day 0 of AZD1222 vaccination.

The CDR3 nucleotides read TGTGCCAGCAGTAGCGGGGTCGCCGGGGAGCTGTTTTTT. Protein sequence: CASSSGVAGELFF. The chain employs TRBV7-3 and TRBJ2-2; the match to TRBD2 covers 8 bases. This CDR3 contains 13 residues. Germline V CDR1 and CDR2: SGHTA, FQGTGA. The junction had 3 bases not matched to a gene; V was cut back by 6 bases and J by 6 bases.